The clone carrying this T cell receptor (beta chain) has at least ten counts. Its target is not known. This sample is drawn from a study of T cell repertoires in cytomegalovirus infection. Study in general: Public signatures in TCR beta pointed to CMV infection and matching HLA type. Regarding the study as a whole: HLA-C-restricted CMV clonotypes gave the most frequent clonotype in two of eight donors.

CDR1 and CDR2 from the germline V gene are SGHVS and FQNEAQ. The V gene end was trimmed by 2 bases and the J gene end by 4 bases; junction bases not matched to a gene: 4. The CDR3 has 14 residues. From the reads, TCRdb called clonotypes with MiXCR, one entry per CDR3 protein. The sample contains 650,000 to 900,000 distinct CDR3 sequences, approximately 30% of which appear only once. The chain recombines TRBV7-8 with TRBJ2-7; 8 bases are a match to TRBD1. The specimen was cultured CD8+ T cells from PBMCs, collected from culture after CMV antigen stimulation. The receptor was derived from a human donor in good health (CMV status not recorded). Some clones in this sample may be carry-over from other donors' samples. In nucleotides, the CDR3 is TGTGCCAGCAGCTTAAACAGGGGGATTTACGAGCAGTACTTC. Protein product: CASSLNRGIYEQYF.